The rows below give T cell receptor beta chains drawn from one sample of a study of blood T cell repertoires in COVID-19. TCRdb's table, derived via immunoSEQ multiplex PCR, lists solely in-frame clones and lacks some. This table holds about 79,000 clones, 80% to 90% found once. Sequenced material: peripheral blood. The receptors stem from a man between 65 and 85 years old with active or convalescent COVID-19. The CDR3 runs from the conserved cysteine through the conserved F or W. Fields, in order: J gene, clone size, V gene, D gene, CDR3 DNA, CDR3 protein. D genes are given only for firm matches. The size field is filled for only some rows; it gives once, few, many or a size class.

j_call: TRBJ1-1; clone_size: -; v_call: TRBV28; d_call: -; cdr3_nt: TGTGCCAGCAGTTTCCGGGGGTCGATGAACACTGAAGCTTTCTTT; cdr3_aa: CASSFRGSMNTEAFF
j_call: TRBJ2-2; clone_size: -; v_call: TRBV19; d_call: -; cdr3_nt: TGTGCCAGTAGTCCCTATACCGGGGAGCTGTTTTTT; cdr3_aa: CASSPYTGELFF
j_call: TRBJ1-6; clone_size: -; v_call: TRBV9; d_call: TRBD1; cdr3_nt: TGTGCCAGCAGCGTAAACCCCACAGGGGGCGAAGCACCCCTCCACTTT; cdr3_aa: CASSVNPTGGEAPLHF
j_call: TRBJ2-1; clone_size: -; v_call: TRBV6-5; d_call: TRBD2; cdr3_nt: TGTGCCAGCAGTAGAGCGGGAGGGCCACGCAATGAGCAGTTCTTC; cdr3_aa: CASSRAGGPRNEQFF
j_call: TRBJ1-2; clone_size: -; v_call: TRBV5-1; d_call: -; cdr3_nt: TGCGCCAGCAGCTTGTGGCAGGGGAACTATGGCTACACCTTC; cdr3_aa: CASSLWQGNYGYTF
j_call: TRBJ1-1; clone_size: -; v_call: TRBV5-1; d_call: -; cdr3_nt: TGCGCCAGCAGCTCCAGGACAGTTGATACTGAAGCTTTCTTT; cdr3_aa: CASSSRTVDTEAFF
j_call: TRBJ1-3; clone_size: -; v_call: TRBV19; d_call: TRBD1; cdr3_nt: TGTGCCACCGCCAGGGGGACAGGAAACACCATATATTTT; cdr3_aa: CATARGTGNTIYF
j_call: TRBJ2-2; clone_size: once; v_call: TRBV6-2/TRBV6-3; d_call: TRBD2; cdr3_nt: TGTGCCAGCAGTCGGGACTACGTGGAGCTGTTTTTT; cdr3_aa: CASSRDYVELFF
j_call: TRBJ1-2; clone_size: -; v_call: TRBV5-1; d_call: TRBD1; cdr3_nt: TGCGCCAGCAGCTTGGGCCCTCGGACAGGGGGACATTCTGAGGGCTATGGCTACACCTTC; cdr3_aa: CASSLGPRTGGHSEGYGYTF
j_call: TRBJ1-1; clone_size: -; v_call: TRBV7-2; d_call: -; cdr3_nt: TGTGCCAGCAACCCCCCGGCGGAAATGAACACTGAAGCTTTCTTT; cdr3_aa: CASNPPAEMNTEAFF
j_call: TRBJ1-3; clone_size: -; v_call: TRBV28; d_call: -; cdr3_nt: TGTGCCAGCAGTTTCATTCATAGCTCTGGAAACACCATATATTTT; cdr3_aa: CASSFIHSSGNTIYF
j_call: TRBJ1-3; clone_size: -; v_call: TRBV2; d_call: -; cdr3_nt: TGTGCCAGCAGTGAAGGGCTCTCTGGAAACACCATATATTTT; cdr3_aa: CASSEGLSGNTIYF
j_call: TRBJ2-5; clone_size: -; v_call: TRBV2; d_call: -; cdr3_nt: TGTGCCAGCAGTACTCGGTCTCGAGAGACCCAGTACTTC; cdr3_aa: CASSTRSRETQYF
j_call: TRBJ1-2; clone_size: -; v_call: TRBV10-3; d_call: -; cdr3_nt: TGTGCCATCAGTGAGTCTGGGTCCAGCGCCTATGGCTACACCTTC; cdr3_aa: CAISESGSSAYGYTF
j_call: TRBJ2-3; clone_size: once; v_call: TRBV7-9; d_call: TRBD2; cdr3_nt: TGTGCCAGCACCTTTGTAGCGGGAGGCTCAGATACGCAGTATTTT; cdr3_aa: CASTFVAGGSDTQYF
j_call: TRBJ2-7; clone_size: once; v_call: TRBV19; d_call: TRBD2; cdr3_nt: TGTGCCAGTAGTGTTACTAGCGGGAGCTCCTACGAGCAGTACTTC; cdr3_aa: CASSVTSGSSYEQYF
j_call: TRBJ1-2; clone_size: -; v_call: TRBV3-1/TRBV3-2; d_call: TRBD1; cdr3_nt: TGTGCCAGCAGCCATCGCACCGGGACAGCATATGGCTACACCTTC; cdr3_aa: CASSHRTGTAYGYTF
j_call: TRBJ2-5; clone_size: -; v_call: TRBV5-1; d_call: -; cdr3_nt: TGCGCCAGCAGCTACAGAAGCCAAGAGACCCAGTACTTC; cdr3_aa: CASSYRSQETQYF
j_call: TRBJ2-5; clone_size: -; v_call: TRBV9; d_call: -; cdr3_nt: TGTGCCAGCAGCCCGTCCGGGACTCCGGAGACCCAGTACTTC; cdr3_aa: CASSPSGTPETQYF
j_call: TRBJ2-7; clone_size: -; v_call: TRBV7-2; d_call: TRBD2; cdr3_nt: TGTGCCAGCAGCCCGGGACTAGCGGGAGCGGACGAGCAGTACTTC; cdr3_aa: CASSPGLAGADEQYF
j_call: TRBJ2-3; clone_size: -; v_call: TRBV7-8; d_call: -; cdr3_nt: TGTGCCAGCAGCCACGCGGGCAGTAGCACAGATACGCAGTATTTT; cdr3_aa: CASSHAGSSTDTQYF
j_call: TRBJ2-1; clone_size: -; v_call: TRBV11-1; d_call: -; cdr3_nt: TGTGCCAGCAGCCCAGGTCTGGATGAGCAGTTCTTC; cdr3_aa: CASSPGLDEQFF
j_call: TRBJ2-1; clone_size: -; v_call: TRBV19; d_call: -; cdr3_nt: TGTGCCAGTAGTATAAATCCAGGGTCCTCGGGTGAGCAGTTCTTC; cdr3_aa: CASSINPGSSGEQFF
j_call: TRBJ1-2; clone_size: -; v_call: TRBV9; d_call: TRBD1; cdr3_nt: TGTGCCAGCAGCGTCTCAGGGGGCGTAAAAATTGGCTACACCTTC; cdr3_aa: CASSVSGGVKIGYTF
j_call: TRBJ1-1; clone_size: once; v_call: TRBV28; d_call: TRBD1; cdr3_nt: TGTGCCAGCAGTTTAGGGACAGGGATCACTGAAGCTTTCTTT; cdr3_aa: CASSLGTGITEAFF
j_call: TRBJ1-6; clone_size: few; v_call: TRBV28; d_call: TRBD1; cdr3_nt: TGTGCCAGCAGTCCGGGACAGCCAAGATCACCCCTCCACTTT; cdr3_aa: CASSPGQPRSPLHF
j_call: TRBJ2-1; clone_size: once; v_call: TRBV10-3; d_call: TRBD2; cdr3_nt: TGTGCCATCAGTGACTTCGGACTAGCGGGAGGTTCGGGGAATGAGCAGTTCTTC; cdr3_aa: CAISDFGLAGGSGNEQFF
j_call: TRBJ2-5; clone_size: once; v_call: TRBV15; d_call: TRBD1; cdr3_nt: TGTGCCACCAGCAGATGGAGACAGGGGGGGACGGAGACCCAGTACTTC; cdr3_aa: CATSRWRQGGTETQYF
j_call: TRBJ2-5; clone_size: -; v_call: TRBV15; d_call: TRBD1; cdr3_nt: TGTGCCACCAGCAGAGAAGGCCTGGGACAGGGGGGGATTAAGGACCAAGAGACCCAGTACTTC; cdr3_aa: CATSREGLGQGGIKDQETQYF
j_call: TRBJ2-1; clone_size: -; v_call: TRBV19; d_call: TRBD2; cdr3_nt: TGTGCCAGTATCGCTAGCGGGACCTACAATGAGCAGTTCTTC; cdr3_aa: CASIASGTYNEQFF
j_call: TRBJ2-2; clone_size: -; v_call: TRBV30; d_call: -; cdr3_nt: TGTGCCTGGCAGGAAACCTCCCCCACCGGGGAGCTGTTTTTT; cdr3_aa: CAWQETSPTGELFF
j_call: TRBJ2-5; clone_size: -; v_call: TRBV15; d_call: -; cdr3_nt: TGTGCCACCAGCGGGGGACACCGAGAGACCCAGTACTTC; cdr3_aa: CATSGGHRETQYF
j_call: TRBJ1-5; clone_size: -; v_call: TRBV28; d_call: TRBD1; cdr3_nt: TGTGCCAGCAAAACAGGGGATGAACAGCCCCAGCATTTT; cdr3_aa: CASKTGDEQPQHF
j_call: TRBJ2-3; clone_size: -; v_call: TRBV28; d_call: TRBD1; cdr3_nt: TGTGCCAGCAGTAGACAGACAGGGATGGCAGATACGCAGTATTTT; cdr3_aa: CASSRQTGMADTQYF
j_call: TRBJ1-2; clone_size: -; v_call: TRBV5-4; d_call: -; cdr3_nt: TGTGCCAGCAGCTTATCTCAGGGGCGCTATGGCTACACCTTC; cdr3_aa: CASSLSQGRYGYTF
j_call: TRBJ2-5; clone_size: -; v_call: TRBV30; d_call: -; cdr3_nt: TGTGCCTGGACAGGGTTGAGGGAGACCCAGTACTTC; cdr3_aa: CAWTGLRETQYF
j_call: TRBJ2-5; clone_size: -; v_call: TRBV12-3/TRBV12-4; d_call: -; cdr3_nt: TGTGCCAGCAGTTATCAGGTTGGGGAGACCCAGTACTTC; cdr3_aa: CASSYQVGETQYF
j_call: TRBJ2-1; clone_size: -; v_call: TRBV28; d_call: TRBD2; cdr3_nt: TGTGCCAGCAGTTTAGCGGCTAGCGGGAGGGATGAGCAGTTCTTC; cdr3_aa: CASSLAASGRDEQFF
j_call: TRBJ1-4; clone_size: -; v_call: TRBV2; d_call: -; cdr3_nt: TGTGCCAGCAGTGAAATGGGCACAAATGAAAAACTGTTTTTT; cdr3_aa: CASSEMGTNEKLFF
j_call: TRBJ2-1; clone_size: -; v_call: TRBV28; d_call: TRBD1; cdr3_nt: TGTGCCAGCAGTTCCGGGACAGTGGGTCAGTTATTCTTC; cdr3_aa: CASSSGTVGQLFF